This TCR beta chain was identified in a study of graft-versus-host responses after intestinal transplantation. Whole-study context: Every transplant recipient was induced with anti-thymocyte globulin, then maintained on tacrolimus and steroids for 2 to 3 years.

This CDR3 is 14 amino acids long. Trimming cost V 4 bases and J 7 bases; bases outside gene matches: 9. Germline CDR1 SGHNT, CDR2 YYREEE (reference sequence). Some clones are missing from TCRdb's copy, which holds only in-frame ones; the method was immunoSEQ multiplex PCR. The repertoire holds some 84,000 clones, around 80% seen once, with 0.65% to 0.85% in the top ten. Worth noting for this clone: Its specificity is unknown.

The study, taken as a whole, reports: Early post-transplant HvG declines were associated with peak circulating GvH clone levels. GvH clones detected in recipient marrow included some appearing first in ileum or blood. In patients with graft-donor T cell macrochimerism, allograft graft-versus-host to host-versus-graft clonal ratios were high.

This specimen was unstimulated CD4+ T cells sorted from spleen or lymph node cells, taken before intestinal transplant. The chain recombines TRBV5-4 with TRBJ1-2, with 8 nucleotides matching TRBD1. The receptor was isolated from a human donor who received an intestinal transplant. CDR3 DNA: TGTGCCAGCAGCGAGCCGGGACAGGCGGCTGGCTACACCTTC. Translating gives CASSEPGQAAGYTF.